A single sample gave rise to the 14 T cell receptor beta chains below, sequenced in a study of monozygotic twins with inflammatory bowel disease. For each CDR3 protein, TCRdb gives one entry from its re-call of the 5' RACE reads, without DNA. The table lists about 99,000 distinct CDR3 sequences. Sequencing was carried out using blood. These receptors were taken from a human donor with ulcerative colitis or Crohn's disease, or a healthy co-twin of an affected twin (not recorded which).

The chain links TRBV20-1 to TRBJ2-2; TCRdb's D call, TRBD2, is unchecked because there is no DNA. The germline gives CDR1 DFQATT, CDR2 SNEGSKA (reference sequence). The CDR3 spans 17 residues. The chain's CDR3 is CSARDLRATWNTGELFF.

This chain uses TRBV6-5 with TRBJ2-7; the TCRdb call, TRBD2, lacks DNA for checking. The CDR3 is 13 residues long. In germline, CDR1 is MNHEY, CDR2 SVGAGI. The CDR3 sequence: CASQGGTSYEQYF.

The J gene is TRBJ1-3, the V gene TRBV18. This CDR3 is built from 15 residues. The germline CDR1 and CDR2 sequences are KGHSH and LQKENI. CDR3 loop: CASSPQGSFGNTIYF.

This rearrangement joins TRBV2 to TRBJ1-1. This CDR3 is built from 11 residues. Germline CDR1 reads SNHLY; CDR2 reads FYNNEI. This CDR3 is CASSDLAEAFF. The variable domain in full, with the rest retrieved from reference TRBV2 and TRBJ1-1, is EPEVTQTPSHQVTQMGQEVILRCVPISNHLYFYWYRQILGQKVEFLVSFYNNEISEKSEIFDDQFSVERPDGSNFTLKIRSTKLEDSAMYFCASSDLAEAFFGQGTRLTVV.

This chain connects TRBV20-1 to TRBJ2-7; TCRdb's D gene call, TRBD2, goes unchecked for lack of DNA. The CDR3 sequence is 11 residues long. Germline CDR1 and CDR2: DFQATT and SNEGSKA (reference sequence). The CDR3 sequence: CSGGANVEQYF.

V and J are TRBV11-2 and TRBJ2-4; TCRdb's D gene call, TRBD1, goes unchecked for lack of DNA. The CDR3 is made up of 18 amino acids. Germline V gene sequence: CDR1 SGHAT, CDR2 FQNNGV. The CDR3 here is CASSLVPQSVLAKNIQYF.

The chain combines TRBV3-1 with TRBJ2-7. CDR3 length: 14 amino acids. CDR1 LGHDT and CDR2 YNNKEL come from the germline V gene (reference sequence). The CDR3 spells CASSQLVGADEQYF.

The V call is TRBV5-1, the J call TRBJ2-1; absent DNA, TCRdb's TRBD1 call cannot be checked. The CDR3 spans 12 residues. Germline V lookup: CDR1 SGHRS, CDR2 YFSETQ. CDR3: CASSFDRGKQFF.

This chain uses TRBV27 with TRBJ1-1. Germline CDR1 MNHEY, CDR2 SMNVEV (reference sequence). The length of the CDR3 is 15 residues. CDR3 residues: CASSKQTVMNTEAFF.

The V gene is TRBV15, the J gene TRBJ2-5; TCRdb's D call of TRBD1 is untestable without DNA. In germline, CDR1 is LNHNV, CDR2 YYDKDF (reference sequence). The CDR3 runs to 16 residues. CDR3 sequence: CATSRGGGARRETQYF.

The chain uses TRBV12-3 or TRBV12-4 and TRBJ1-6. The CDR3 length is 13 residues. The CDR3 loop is CASSPLMGSPLHF.

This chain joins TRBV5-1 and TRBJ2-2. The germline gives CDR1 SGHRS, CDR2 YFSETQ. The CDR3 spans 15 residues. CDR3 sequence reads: CASSLVAGTTGELFF.

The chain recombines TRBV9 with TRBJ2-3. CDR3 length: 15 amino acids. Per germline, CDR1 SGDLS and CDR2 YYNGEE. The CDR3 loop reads CASSTEAASTDTQYF. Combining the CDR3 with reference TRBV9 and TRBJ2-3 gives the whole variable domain DSGVTQTPKHLITATGQRVTLRCSPRSGDLSVYWYQQSLDQGLQFLIQYYNGEERAKGNILERFSAQQFPDLHSELNLSSLELGDSALYFCASSTEAASTDTQYFGPGTRLTVL.

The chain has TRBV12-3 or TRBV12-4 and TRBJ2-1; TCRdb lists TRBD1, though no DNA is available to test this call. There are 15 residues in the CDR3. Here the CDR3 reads CASTSYRVGYNEQFF.